A selection of T cell receptor beta chains follows, all from one sample in a study of beta chain features in type 1 diabetes. Using immunoSEQ multiplex PCR, the repertoire was profiled, and TCRdb retains in-frame clones only, with some absent. The repertoire holds 150,000 to 190,000 clones, with around a tenth as singletons. Sequences were obtained from central memory CD4+ T cells from blood. Every receptor here comes from a man under 40 with type 1 diabetes. Each CDR3 is given with its conserved first and last residue. D genes are given only for firm matches. Clone size is stated in some rows and not others, as once, few, many or a class when expanded.

j_call d_call v_call cdr3_length clone_size cdr3_nt cdr3_aa
TRBJ2-2 TRBD2 TRBV7-3 16 few TGTGCCAGCAGCTTAGGCGCGGGAGTATATTCCGGGGAGCTGTTTTTT CASSLGAGVYSGELFF
TRBJ2-7 . TRBV2 12 few TGTGCCAGCAGCCCTACGACCTACGAGCAGTACTTC CASSPTTYEQYF
TRBJ2-3 TRBD1 TRBV15 16 . TGTGCCACCAGCCCGCCCCGGACAGGGGGCAGGGATACGCAGTATTTT CATSPPRTGGRDTQYF
TRBJ1-4 . TRBV18 13 . TGTGCCAGCTCAGACAACCCGGGGGAAAAACTGTTTTTT CASSDNPGEKLFF
TRBJ1-2 . TRBV6-1 12 . TGTGCCACCACAGTTAGACAGTATGGCTACACCTTC CATTVRQYGYTF
TRBJ1-5 . TRBV18 15 . TGTGCCAGCTCAACCGGGGGATTGAGCAATCAGCCCCAGCATTTT CASSTGGLSNQPQHF
TRBJ1-4 TRBD1 TRBV7-2 18 few TGCGCCAGCAGGGAACCGGGACAGGGGACAGCAACTAATGAAAAACTGTTTTTT CASREPGQGTATNEKLFF
TRBJ2-7 TRBD1 TRBV5-1 14 few TGCGCCAGCAGCCCTGGACAGGGAGTGAGGGAGCAGTACTTC CASSPGQGVREQYF
TRBJ2-1 TRBD2 TRBV18 14 few TGTGCCAGCTCACCTCGACTAGCCTTGGGTGAGCAGTTCTTC CASSPRLALGEQFF
TRBJ2-3 TRBD2 TRBV28 15 . TGTGCCAGCCTTACCTCCGGGAGGCCCGCGGATACGCAGTATTTT CASLTSGRPADTQYF
TRBJ2-1 . TRBV19 16 . TGTGCCAGTAGTCCTTGGGGAAGCGGGCTGGGCAATGAGCAGTTCTTC CASSPWGSGLGNEQFF
TRBJ2-1 TRBD2 TRBV28 16 few TGTGCCAGCAGTTTATCCGGGAGGGGTTTCTACAATGAGCAGTTCTTC CASSLSGRGFYNEQFF
TRBJ2-7 TRBD2 TRBV5-6 16 . TGTGCCAGCAGCTACCCGTATAGCGGGAGGGCCTACGAGCAGTACTTC CASSYPYSGRAYEQYF
TRBJ2-5 TRBD2 TRBV7-9 15 few TGTGCCAGCAGCTTTGGCGGGAGGGGCCAAGAGACCCAGTACTTC CASSFGGRGQETQYF
TRBJ2-3 . TRBV2 13 once TGTGCCAGCAGTGTAAGGGAGAAAGATACGCAGTATTTT CASSVREKDTQYF
TRBJ1-3 TRBD1 TRBV10-3 18 few TGTGCCACTAACAGCGGGACAGGGGGACCCATTACTGGAAACACCATATATTTT CATNSGTGGPITGNTIYF
TRBJ1-2 . TRBV5-4 13 few TGTGCCAGCAGCTTGGCCGGTTCGAGTGGCTACACCTTC CASSLAGSSGYTF
TRBJ1-1 . TRBV19 15 few TGTGCCAGTAGTATATTGCAGGGTATCTCCACTGAAGCTTTCTTT CASSILQGISTEAFF
TRBJ1-2 TRBD1 TRBV2 13 . TGTGCCAGCAGGGAGACAGGGTCTGTTGGCTACACCTTC CASRETGSVGYTF
TRBJ2-7 TRBD2 TRBV5-1 15 . TGCGCCAGCAGCTTGGGACTAGCGGGAGCATACGAGCAGTACTTC CASSLGLAGAYEQYF
TRBJ2-3 TRBD2 TRBV7-3 16 . TGTGCCAGCAGCGCGGGGGTTCTGCCTTCATCAGATACGCAGTATTTT CASSAGVLPSSDTQYF
TRBJ2-6 TRBD1 TRBV7-2 15 few TGTGCCAGCAGCAGCCAGGGGGCTGGGGCCAACGTCCTGACTTTC CASSSQGAGANVLTF
TRBJ2-4 . TRBV15 16 many TGTGCCACCAGCAGAGGTACCACTAGAGGTGGAAACATTCAGTACTTC CATSRGTTRGGNIQYF
TRBJ2-7 TRBD2 TRBV7-8 16 few TGTGCCAGCAGCCTACGGACTAGCGGGAGTAGGAACGAGCAGTACTTC CASSLRTSGSRNEQYF
TRBJ1-4 . TRBV9 16 . TGTGCCAGCAGCGTAGGTGGTGGACAGCTAAATGAAAAACTGTTTTTT CASSVGGGQLNEKLFF
TRBJ1-2 TRBD1 TRBV9 13 . TGTGCCAGCACGGGACAGGGTAACTATGGCTACACCTTC CASTGQGNYGYTF
TRBJ1-2 . TRBV28 15 few TGTGCCAGCAGTTTACGCTTAACAGGGTCTTATGGCTACACCTTC CASSLRLTGSYGYTF
TRBJ2-5 . TRBV5-1 13 few TGCGCCAGCAGCTTGGAGGCGGCAGAGACCCAGTACTTC CASSLEAAETQYF
TRBJ1-2 . TRBV6-1 14 few TGTGCCAGCAGTGAAGCGGCCCGGGGCTATGGCTACACCTTC CASSEAARGYGYTF
TRBJ2-1 . TRBV30 12 few TGTGCCTGGGGGGCTAACCTGAATGAGCAGTTCTTC CAWGANLNEQFF
TRBJ1-2 . TRBV11-1 12 few TGTGCCAGCAGCTCCGGGAACTATGGCTACACCTTC CASSSGNYGYTF
TRBJ2-1 TRBD2 TRBV7-2 14 . TGTGCCAGCAGCCAAACCGGCGGGAGCAATGAGCAGTTCTTC CASSQTGGSNEQFF
TRBJ1-2 TRBD1 TRBV9 14 . TGTGCCAGCAGCGTAACAGGGGGCGACTATGGCTACACCTTC CASSVTGGDYGYTF
TRBJ2-5 . TRBV9 14 . TGTGCCAGCAGCGTAGAAGGGAGAACAGAGACCCAGTACTTC CASSVEGRTETQYF
TRBJ2-7 TRBD1 TRBV5-6 15 few TGTGCCAGCAGCTTCCAAGGGGGCGCCTCCTACGAGCAGTACTTC CASSFQGGASYEQYF
TRBJ2-3 . TRBV7-9 12 few TGTGCCAGCAGCTCTTACACAGATACGCAGTATTTT CASSSYTDTQYF
TRBJ2-1 . TRBV18 13 few TGTGCCAGCTCTTGGGACTCTCCGAATGAGCAGTTCTTC CASSWDSPNEQFF
TRBJ1-1 TRBD1 TRBV2 13 . TGTGCCAGCAATACGGACAGGGGGACTGAAGCTTTCTTT CASNTDRGTEAFF
TRBJ2-4 . TRBV29-1 14 . TGCAGCGTGGCCCTCGGGTCTGTCAAAAACATTCAGTACTTC CSVALGSVKNIQYF
TRBJ2-5 . TRBV18 13 few TGTGCCAGCTCACCACCCAACAGAGAGACCCAGTACTTC CASSPPNRETQYF
TRBJ1-1 . TRBV11-2 14 . TGTGCCAGCAGCTTAGTTGAGGGGAACACTGAAGCTTTCTTT CASSLVEGNTEAFF
TRBJ2-1 . TRBV6-1 12 . TGTGCCAGCACGGAGCGGCGCAATGAGCAGTTCTTC CASTERRNEQFF
TRBJ1-1 . TRBV19 14 few TGTGCCAGTAGTATCGGGACTCCGCGGGGTGAAGCTTTCTTT CASSIGTPRGEAFF
TRBJ2-7 TRBD2 TRBV14 19 few TGTGCCAGCAGCCCCATAGAGGGGCGACCGGGGGGAAAGGCCTACGAGCAGTACTTC CASSPIEGRPGGKAYEQYF
TRBJ1-2 TRBD1 TRBV28 12 . TGTGCCAGCAGTCCACAGGGGGCCCGTTACACCTTC CASSPQGARYTF
TRBJ2-7 . TRBV29-1 13 . TGCAGCGTTGGTGGCGGGATAGGATACGAGCAGTACTTC CSVGGGIGYEQYF
TRBJ1-2 . TRBV7-2 14 few TGTGCCAGCAGCTTAACCGGGACAACCTATGGCTACACCTTC CASSLTGTTYGYTF
TRBJ2-7 TRBD2 TRBV29-1 13 . TGCAGCGTGGGACTAGCGGGAGGTTGGGAGCAGTACTTC CSVGLAGGWEQYF
TRBJ2-7 TRBD2 TRBV25-1 11 . TGTGCCAGCAGTTATGGGACTAAGCAGTACTTC CASSYGTKQYF
TRBJ2-7 . TRBV5-5 14 few . CASSLWGSGTAEYF
TRBJ1-4 . TRBV5-1 15 . TGCGCCAGCAGCCCCGGGGGTTCAACTAATGAAAAACTGTTTTTT CASSPGGSTNEKLFF
TRBJ1-1 . TRBV30 16 . TGTGCCTGGGCCCCAGGAACCCGATCCCGGAACACTGAAGCTTTCTTT CAWAPGTRSRNTEAFF
TRBJ2-2 . TRBV9 16 . TGTGCCAGCAGCGTAACCAGGGGGGCGAACACCGGGGAGCTGTTTTTT CASSVTRGANTGELFF
TRBJ1-2 . TRBV28 12 . TGTGCCAGCAGCGCAGGGTCCTGGGGCTACACCTTC CASSAGSWGYTF